Reported below is one T cell receptor beta chain. These data belong to a study of blood T cells in healthy people across ages. It was with a sample-barcoded 5' primer and a J-beta primer mix that a second PCR of about 6 to 12 cycles was run. Using its own MiXCR run on the 5' RACE reads, TCRdb lists one record per CDR3 protein. The sample has about 720,000 distinct CDR3 sequences, 20% to 25% seen once; the top ten hold around 21%. The clonotype was recovered from a man between 65 and 79 years old in good health. Sequencing was performed on blood.

This CDR3 reads CNVRGINGGDTEAFF. Here the CDR3 DNA reads TGCAACGTGAGGGGGATTAACGGAGGGGACACTGAAGCTTTCTTT. The gene calls are TRBV29-1 and TRBJ1-1; D possibly corresponds to TRBD1 (6 bases). CDR1 and CDR2 from the germline V gene are SQVTM and ANQGSEA. The CDR3 contains 15 residues.